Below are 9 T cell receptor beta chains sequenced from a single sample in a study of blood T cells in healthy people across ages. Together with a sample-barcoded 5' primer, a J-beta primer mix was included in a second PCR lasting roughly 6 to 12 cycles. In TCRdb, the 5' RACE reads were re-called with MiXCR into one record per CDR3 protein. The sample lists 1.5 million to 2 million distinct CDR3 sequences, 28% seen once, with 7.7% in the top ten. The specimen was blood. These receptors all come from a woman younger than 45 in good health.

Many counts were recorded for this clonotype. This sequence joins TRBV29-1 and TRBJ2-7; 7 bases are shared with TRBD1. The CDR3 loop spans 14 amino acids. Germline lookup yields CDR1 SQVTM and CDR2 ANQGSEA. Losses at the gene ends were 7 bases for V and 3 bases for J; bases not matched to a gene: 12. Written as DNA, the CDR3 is TGCAGCGCCAAGAAAGCCGGGACAGTCTACGAGCAGTACTTC. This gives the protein CSAKKAGTVYEQYF.

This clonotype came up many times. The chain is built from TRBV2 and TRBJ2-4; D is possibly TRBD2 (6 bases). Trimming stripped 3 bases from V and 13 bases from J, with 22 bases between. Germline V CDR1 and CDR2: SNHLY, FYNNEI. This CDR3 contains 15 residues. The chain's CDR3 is CASSDEGGGAKEQYF. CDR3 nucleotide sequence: TGTGCCAGCAGTGATGAGGGCGGAGGGGCTAAAGAGCAGTACTTC. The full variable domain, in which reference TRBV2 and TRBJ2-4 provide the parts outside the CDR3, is EPEVTQTPSHQVTQMGQEVILRCVPISNHLYFYWYRQILGQKVEFLVSFYNNEISEKSEIFDDQFSVERPDGSNFTLKIRSTKLEDSAMYFCASSDEGGGAKEQYFGAGTRLSVL.

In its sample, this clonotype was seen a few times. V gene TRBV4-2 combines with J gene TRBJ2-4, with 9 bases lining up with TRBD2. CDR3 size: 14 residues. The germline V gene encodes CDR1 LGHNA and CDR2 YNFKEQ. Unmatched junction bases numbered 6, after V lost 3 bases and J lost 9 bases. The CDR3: CASSQGLALGIQYF. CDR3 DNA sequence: TGTGCCAGCAGCCAGGGACTAGCTCTCGGCATTCAGTACTTC.

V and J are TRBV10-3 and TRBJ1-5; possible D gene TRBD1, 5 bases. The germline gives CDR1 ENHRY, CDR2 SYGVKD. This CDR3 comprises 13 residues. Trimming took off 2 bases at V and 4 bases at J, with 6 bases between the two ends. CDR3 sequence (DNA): TGTGCCATCAGTGAGGGACAAAATCAGCCCCAGCATTTT. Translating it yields CAISEGQNQPQHF.

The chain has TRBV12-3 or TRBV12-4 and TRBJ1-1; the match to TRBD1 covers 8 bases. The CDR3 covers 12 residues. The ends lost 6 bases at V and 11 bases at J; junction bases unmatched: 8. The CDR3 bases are TGTGCCAGCAGCCCCCAGGGGGCTTGGGCTTTCTTT. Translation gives CASSPQGAWAFF.

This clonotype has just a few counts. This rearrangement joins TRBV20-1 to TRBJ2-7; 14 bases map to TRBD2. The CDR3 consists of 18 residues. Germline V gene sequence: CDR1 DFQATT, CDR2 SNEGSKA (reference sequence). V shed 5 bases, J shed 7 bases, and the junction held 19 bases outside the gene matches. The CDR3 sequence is CSALKQAPGLAGVSEQYF. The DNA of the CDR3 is TGCAGTGCTCTGAAGCAAGCCCCGGGACTAGCGGGAGTAAGTGAGCAGTACTTC.

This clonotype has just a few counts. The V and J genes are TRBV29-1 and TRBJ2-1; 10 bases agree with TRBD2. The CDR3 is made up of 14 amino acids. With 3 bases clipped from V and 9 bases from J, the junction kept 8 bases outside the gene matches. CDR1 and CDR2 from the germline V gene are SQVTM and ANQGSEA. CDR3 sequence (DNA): TGCAGCGTTGATTCGAGCGGGGGGGCCTCTGAGCAGTTCTTC. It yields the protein CSVDSSGGASEQFF.

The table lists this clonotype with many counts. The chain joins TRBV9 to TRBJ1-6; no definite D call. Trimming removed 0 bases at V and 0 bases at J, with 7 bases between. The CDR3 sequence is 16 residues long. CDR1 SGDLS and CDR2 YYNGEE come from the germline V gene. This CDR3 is CASSVGPSSYNSPLHF. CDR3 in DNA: TGTGCCAGCAGCGTAGGTCCGAGCTCCTATAATTCACCCCTCCACTTT.

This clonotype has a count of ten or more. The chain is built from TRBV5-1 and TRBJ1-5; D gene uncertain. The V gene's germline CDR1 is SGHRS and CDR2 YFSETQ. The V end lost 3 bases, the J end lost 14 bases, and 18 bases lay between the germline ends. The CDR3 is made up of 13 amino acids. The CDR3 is CASSYQPGIQKHF. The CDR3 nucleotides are TGCGCCAGCAGCTATCAACCCGGGATCCAAAAGCATTTT. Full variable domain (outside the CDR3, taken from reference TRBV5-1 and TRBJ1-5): KAGVTQTPRYLIKTRGQQVTLSCSPISGHRSVSWYQQTPGQGLQFLFEYFSETQRNKGNFPGRFSGRQFSNSRSEMNVSTLELGDSALYLCASSYQPGIQKHFGDGTRLSIL.